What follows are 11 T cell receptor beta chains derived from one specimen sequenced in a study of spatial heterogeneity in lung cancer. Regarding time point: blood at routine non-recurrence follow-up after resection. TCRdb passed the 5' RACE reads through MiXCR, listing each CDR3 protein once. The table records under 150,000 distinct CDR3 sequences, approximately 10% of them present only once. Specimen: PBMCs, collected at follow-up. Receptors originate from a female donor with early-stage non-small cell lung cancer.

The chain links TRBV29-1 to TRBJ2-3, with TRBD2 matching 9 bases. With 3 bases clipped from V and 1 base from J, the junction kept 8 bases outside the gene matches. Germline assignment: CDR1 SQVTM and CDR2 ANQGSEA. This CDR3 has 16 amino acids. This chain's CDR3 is CSVDSVAGVGTDTQYF. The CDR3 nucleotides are TGCAGCGTTGACTCCGTAGCGGGAGTCGGCACAGATACGCAGTATTTT.

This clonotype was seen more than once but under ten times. CDR3 loop: CASSSFSGRAGKNEQFF. CDR3 nucleotide sequence: TGCGCCAGCAGCTCCTTTTCCGGGAGGGCCGGGAAGAATGAGCAGTTCTTC. The chain links TRBV5-1 to TRBJ2-1; 8 positions match TRBD2. V lost 3 bases to trimming and J lost 7 bases; unmatched junction nucleotides: 15. CDR1 is SGHRS and CDR2 is YFSETQ in the germline V gene. CDR3 size: 17 residues. Supplemented by reference TRBV5-1 and TRBJ2-1, the full variable domain reads KAGVTQTPRYLIKTRGQQVTLSCSPISGHRSVSWYQQTPGQGLQFLFEYFSETQRNKGNFPGRFSGRQFSNSRSEMNVSTLELGDSALYLCASSSFSGRAGKNEQFFGPGTRLTVL.

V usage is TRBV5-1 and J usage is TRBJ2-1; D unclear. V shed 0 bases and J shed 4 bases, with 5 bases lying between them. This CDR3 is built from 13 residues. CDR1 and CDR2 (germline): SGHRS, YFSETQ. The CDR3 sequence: CASSLGGYNEQFF. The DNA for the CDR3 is TGCGCCAGCAGCTTGGGGGGATACAATGAGCAGTTCTTC.

This CDR3 reads CASSTYAGGSYEQYF. CDR3 sequence (DNA): TGTGCCAGCTCTACCTACGCAGGGGGGTCCTACGAGCAGTACTTC. This chain joins TRBV28 and TRBJ2-7, with D possibly being TRBD1 (7 bases). The CDR3 has 15 residues. CDR1 and CDR2 from the germline V gene are MDHEN and SYDVKM. Between the trimmed V and J ends, which lost 8 bases and 1 base, there was a span of 18 bases.

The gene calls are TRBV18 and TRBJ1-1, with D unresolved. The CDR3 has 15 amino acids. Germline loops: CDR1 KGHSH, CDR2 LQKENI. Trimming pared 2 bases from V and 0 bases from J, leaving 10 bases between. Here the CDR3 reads CASSPRQQMNTEAFF. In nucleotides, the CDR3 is TGTGCCAGCTCACCAAGGCAGCAGATGAACACTGAAGCTTTCTTT.

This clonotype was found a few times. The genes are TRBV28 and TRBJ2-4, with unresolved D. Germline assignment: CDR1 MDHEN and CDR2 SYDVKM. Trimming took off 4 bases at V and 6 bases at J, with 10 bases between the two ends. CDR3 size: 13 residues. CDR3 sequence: CASSYPPLNIQYF. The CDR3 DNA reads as TGTGCCAGCAGTTATCCCCCCCTAAACATTCAGTACTTC.

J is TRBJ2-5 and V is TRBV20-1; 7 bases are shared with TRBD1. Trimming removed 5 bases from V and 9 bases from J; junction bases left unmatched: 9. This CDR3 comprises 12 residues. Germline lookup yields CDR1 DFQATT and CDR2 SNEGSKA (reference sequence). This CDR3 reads CSASRQGKAQYF. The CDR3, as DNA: TGCAGTGCTTCACGACAGGGAAAGGCCCAGTACTTC.

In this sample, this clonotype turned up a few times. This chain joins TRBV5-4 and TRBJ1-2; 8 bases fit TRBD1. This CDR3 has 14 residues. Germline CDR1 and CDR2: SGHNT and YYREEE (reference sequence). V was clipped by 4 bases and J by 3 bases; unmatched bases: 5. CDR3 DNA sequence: TGTGCCAGCAGCCGTGGACAGGGAGACTATGGCTACACCTTC. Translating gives CASSRGQGDYGYTF.

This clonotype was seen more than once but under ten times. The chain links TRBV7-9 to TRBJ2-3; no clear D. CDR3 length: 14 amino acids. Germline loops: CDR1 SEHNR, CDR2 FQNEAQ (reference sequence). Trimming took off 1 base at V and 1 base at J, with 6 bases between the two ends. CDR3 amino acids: CASSLGTGTDTQYF. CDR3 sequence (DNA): TGTGCCAGCAGCTTAGGAACGGGCACAGATACGCAGTATTTT.

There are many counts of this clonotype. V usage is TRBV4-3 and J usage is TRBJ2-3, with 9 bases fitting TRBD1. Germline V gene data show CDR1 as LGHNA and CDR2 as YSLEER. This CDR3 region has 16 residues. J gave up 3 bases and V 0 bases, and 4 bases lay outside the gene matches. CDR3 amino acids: CASSQELGQGTDTQYF. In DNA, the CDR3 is TGCGCCAGCAGCCAAGAGCTGGGACAGGGTACAGATACGCAGTATTTT.

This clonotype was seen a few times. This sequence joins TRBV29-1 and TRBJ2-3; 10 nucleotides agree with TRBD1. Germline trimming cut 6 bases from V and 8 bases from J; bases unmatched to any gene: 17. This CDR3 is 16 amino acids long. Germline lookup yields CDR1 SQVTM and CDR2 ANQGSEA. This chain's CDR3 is CSVGLTPGQGSGTQYF. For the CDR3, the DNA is TGCAGCGTCGGCCTCACTCCGGGACAGGGGAGCGGTACGCAGTATTTT.